A single sample is the source of the 30 T cell receptor beta chains below, sequenced in a study of tumor-infiltrating lymphocytes in localized non-small cell lung cancer. Profiling relied on immunoSEQ multiplex PCR, and the TCRdb table lists in-frame clones only, not all of them. The sample carries fewer than 8,000 clones, 74% recorded once. Input material: uninvolved lung tissue not adjacent to the tumor. The receptors stem from a human donor with non-small cell lung cancer.

J is TRBJ1-1 and V is TRBV30; no definite D call. CDR3 length equals 11 residues. Germline V gene data show CDR1 as GTSNPN and CDR2 as SVGIG (reference sequence). Trimming shortened V by 0 bases and J by 11 bases, and 10 bases separated the two germline ends. CDR3 region: CAWSVGVGAFF. CDR3 DNA: TGTGCCTGGAGTGTCGGGGTTGGGGCTTTCTTT.

The chain uses TRBV4-2 and TRBJ2-3; 12 bases line up with TRBD1. Trimming removed 4 bases from V and 5 bases from J; junction bases left unmatched: 10. Germline loops: CDR1 LGHNA, CDR2 YNFKEQ. The CDR3 extends over 17 amino acids. CDR3: CASSPGTGGRRGDTQYF. CDR3 sequence (DNA): TGTGCCAGCAGCCCCGGGACAGGGGGCCGCCGGGGAGATACGCAGTATTTT.

This clone came up once. In DNA, the CDR3 is TGTGCCAGTAGTACCCTAGCGGGAGGGGGGATCACAGATACGCAGTATTTT. This codes for CASSTLAGGGITDTQYF. The V gene is TRBV19, the J gene TRBJ2-3, with TRBD2 matching over 12 bases. J lost 2 bases, V lost 4 bases, and 7 bases had no gene match. The length of the CDR3 is 17 residues. Germline V lookup: CDR1 LNHDA, CDR2 SQIVND (reference sequence). Combining the CDR3 with reference TRBV19 and TRBJ2-3 gives the whole variable domain DGGITQSPKYLFRKEGQNVTLSCEQNLNHDAMYWYRQDPGQGLRLIYYSQIVNDFQKGDIAEGYSVSREKKESFPLTVTSAQKNPTAFYLCASSTLAGGGITDTQYFGPGTRLTVL.

The chain uses TRBV19 and TRBJ1-2, with D possibly being TRBD1 (5 bases). Trimming stripped 7 bases from V and 3 bases from J, with 9 bases between. Per the germline V gene, CDR1 is LNHDA and CDR2 is SQIVND (reference sequence). The CDR3 is 12 amino acids. The CDR3, as DNA: TGTGCCAGTAAAGGGGACTACTATGGCTACACCTTC. The encoded protein is CASKGDYYGYTF. Based on the CDR3 plus reference TRBV19 and TRBJ1-2, the full variable domain is DGGITQSPKYLFRKEGQNVTLSCEQNLNHDAMYWYRQDPGQGLRLIYYSQIVNDFQKGDIAEGYSVSREKKESFPLTVTSAQKNPTAFYLCASKGDYYGYTFGSGTRLTVV.

V usage is TRBV6-5 and J usage is TRBJ1-1; 9 bases fit TRBD1. CDR3 length: 14 residues. Germline loops: CDR1 MNHEY, CDR2 SVGAGI. J was trimmed by 5 bases and V by 6 bases; bases with no gene match: 7. CDR3 in DNA: TGTGCCAGCAGCGGACAGGGGCTTGGAACTGAAGCTTTCTTT. Translation gives CASSGQGLGTEAFF.

This clone was seen just once. In DNA form, the CDR3 reads TGTGCCCTCGGGGTTGGGGGACACTCCTACGAGCAGTACTTC. Its translation: CALGVGGHSYEQYF. The chain employs TRBV28 and TRBJ2-7; the D gene is possibly TRBD1 (6 bases). CDR1 MDHEN and CDR2 SYDVKM come from the germline V gene. Trimming removed 11 bases from V and 0 bases from J, with 17 bases in between. The CDR3 runs 14 residues.

The chain employs TRBV19 and TRBJ1-4; no clear D gene. This CDR3 has 13 residues. Germline V gene sequence: CDR1 LNHDA, CDR2 SQIVND (reference sequence). V was shortened by 5 bases and J by 6 bases, with 10 bases between the two germline ends. In DNA, the CDR3 is TGTGCCAGTAGTTTGGCAAGTTATGAAAAACTGTTTTTT. Translated: CASSLASYEKLFF.

The chain couples TRBV13 to TRBJ1-1; 8 bases fit TRBD1. The CDR3 totals 14 residues. V was clipped by 5 bases and J by 3 bases; unmatched bases: 5. From germline, CDR1 is PRHDT and CDR2 FYEKMQ (reference sequence). The CDR3 bases are TGTGCCAGCAGCCCTCAGGGGGCGTACACTGAAGCTTTCTTT. This codes for CASSPQGAYTEAFF.

The chain couples TRBV6-5 to TRBJ1-1; tentatively, D is TRBD1 (5 bases). Germline-derived CDR1 and CDR2 are MNHEY and SVGAGI. This CDR3 has 13 amino acids. V was trimmed by 5 bases and J by 3 bases, leaving 10 bases between them. In nucleotides, the CDR3 is TGTGCCAGCAGTGAAGGACACCACACTGAAGCTTTCTTT. Amino acid sequence: CASSEGHHTEAFF.

The CDR3 spells CASSLGGGEAFF. The DNA of the CDR3 is TGTGCCAGCAGCTTAGGGGGGGGTGAAGCTTTCTTT. The J gene is TRBJ1-1, the V gene TRBV7-9; perhaps TRBD1 as D (5 bases). Germline assignment: CDR1 SEHNR and CDR2 FQNEAQ (reference sequence). This CDR3 has 12 amino acids. V was cut by 1 base and J by 7 bases, with 7 bases left in between.

This clone has only a few counts. This chain joins TRBV7-8 and TRBJ2-3; D gene uncertain. Trimming cost V 0 bases and J 1 base, with 5 bases left between them. The CDR3 runs to 14 residues. Germline CDR1 SGHVS, CDR2 FQNEAQ. The DNA of the CDR3 is TGTGCCAGCAGCTTAGCGAGCGGCACAGATACGCAGTATTTT. Its protein product is CASSLASGTDTQYF.

The V call is TRBV7-9, the J call TRBJ2-7; 9 positions agree with TRBD1. The germline V gene has CDR1 SEHNR and CDR2 FQNEAQ (reference sequence). V lost 5 bases to trimming and J lost 3 bases; unmatched junction nucleotides: 2. This CDR3 region has 13 residues. In DNA form, the CDR3 reads TGTGCCAGCAGCCGACAGGGGGTCTACGAGCAGTACTTC. It specifies CASSRQGVYEQYF.

In this sample, this clone turned up a few times. The genes are TRBV29-1 and TRBJ2-7; 11 bases are shared with TRBD2. This CDR3 contains 17 residues. J lost 5 bases, V lost 4 bases, and 16 bases had no gene match. Germline CDR1 reads SQVTM; CDR2 reads ANQGSEA. CDR3 protein: CSVGGSSLAGVTHEQYF. CDR3 sequence (DNA): TGCAGCGTTGGGGGATCGTCACTAGCGGGAGTAACCCACGAGCAGTACTTC.

The chain recombines TRBV19 with TRBJ2-7; 8 bases line up with TRBD2. The germline gives CDR1 LNHDA, CDR2 SQIVND (reference sequence). The CDR3 has 13 residues. Trimming at V came to 4 bases and at J to 1 base, leaving 0 bases not matched to a gene. Written as DNA, the CDR3 is TGTGCCAGTAGTACGGGGGGGTCCTACGAGCAGTACTTC. The encoded protein is CASSTGGSYEQYF.

V usage is TRBV27 and J usage is TRBJ2-4; D call uncertain. This CDR3 spans 16 amino acids. CDR1 MNHEY and CDR2 SMNVEV come from the germline V gene (reference sequence). V shed 6 bases and J shed 0 bases, with 15 bases lying between them. The chain's CDR3 is CASSPIVTLAKNIQYF. The CDR3 region has the DNA TGTGCCAGCAGCCCAATAGTTACTCTAGCCAAAAACATTCAGTACTTC.

This chain links TRBV5-6 with TRBJ2-7, with a tentative D call TRBD1 (6 bases). The CDR3 consists of 15 residues. Trimming stripped 0 bases from V and 2 bases from J, with 12 bases between. Germline values: CDR1 SGHDT, CDR2 YYEEEE. This CDR3 is CASSLGPGVTYEQYF. Written as DNA, the CDR3 is TGTGCCAGCAGCTTGGGTCCAGGGGTTACCTACGAGCAGTACTTC.

CDR3 protein: CASSSLDRVNTEAFF. CDR3 nucleotide sequence: TGTGCCAGCAGCTCTCTAGACAGGGTGAACACTGAAGCTTTCTTT. The chain recombines TRBV9 with TRBJ1-1, with 7 bases that match TRBD1. The length of the CDR3 is 15 residues. J lost 0 bases, V lost 4 bases, and 6 bases had no gene match. Germline CDR1 and CDR2: SGDLS and YYNGEE.

This chain connects TRBV6-5 to TRBJ2-5; 7 bases agree with TRBD1. Looked up from germline, CDR1 is MNHEY and CDR2 is SVGAGI. This CDR3 has 16 amino acids. V was pared by 2 bases and J by 4 bases, with 10 bases of the junction left unmatched. CDR3 sequence reads: CASSYTLRQGRETQYF. CDR3 sequence (DNA): TGTGCCAGCAGTTACACCCTCCGACAGGGAAGAGAGACCCAGTACTTC.

The genes are TRBV25-1 and TRBJ1-1, with TRBD1 as a possible D gene (6 bases). V gave up 3 bases and J gave up 6 bases, with 17 bases separating them. Germline assignment: CDR1 MGHDK and CDR2 SYGVNS. This CDR3 contains 15 residues. CDR3 DNA: TGTGCCAGCAGTGACCACGGGGGCGCTTGGCCTGAAGCTTTCTTT. Its protein product is CASSDHGGAWPEAFF.

This chain uses TRBV5-4 with TRBJ1-1, with 12 positions matching TRBD1. CDR1 is SGHNT and CDR2 is YYREEE in the germline V gene (reference sequence). CDR3 size: 13 residues. The junction had 6 bases not matched to a gene; V was cut back by 4 bases and J by 11 bases. CDR3 residues: CASSEGTGGRAFF. CDR3 in DNA: TGTGCCAGCAGCGAGGGGACAGGGGGCCGTGCTTTCTTT.

This clone is judged medium-sized (0.01 to 0.1%). V gene TRBV5-4 combines with J gene TRBJ1-5; the D is unclear. The V and J ends lost 0 bases and 2 bases respectively, with 12 bases between them. The CDR3 has 16 amino acids. Germline V gene data show CDR1 as SGHNT and CDR2 as YYREEE (reference sequence). DNA of the CDR3: TGTGCCAGCAGCTTGGGAGGGTTAGACCGCAATCAGCCCCAGCATTTT. Translation: CASSLGGLDRNQPQHF.

V and J are TRBV7-2 and TRBJ1-4; D is unclear. CDR3 length equals 13 residues. The germline V gene encodes CDR1 SGHTA and CDR2 FQGNSA. V gave up 3 bases and J gave up 3 bases, with 5 bases separating them. CDR3 in amino acids: CASSFDPNEKLFF. CDR3 DNA: TGTGCCAGCAGCTTTGATCCTAATGAAAAACTGTTTTTT.

This clone is classed as large. The J gene is TRBJ2-7, the V gene TRBV7-2; 9 nucleotides line up with TRBD1. V gave up 0 bases and J gave up 6 bases; unmatched junction bases: 6. The CDR3 totals 15 residues. The germline gives CDR1 SGHTA, CDR2 FQGNSA. This chain's CDR3 is CASSLAGQGVAEQYF. In nucleotides, the CDR3 is TGTGCCAGCAGCTTAGCGGGACAGGGAGTGGCCGAGCAGTACTTC.

This chain joins TRBV7-2 and TRBJ1-4; TRBD1 might be the D (6 bases). The CDR3 is 15 amino acids. Between the trimmed V and J ends, which lost 9 bases and 3 bases, there was a span of 17 bases. Germline CDR1 SGHTA, CDR2 FQGNSA. The DNA of the CDR3 is TGTGCCAGTAAGGGGGGCAGACATGCTAATGAAAAACTGTTTTTT. Translated: CASKGGRHANEKLFF.

V gene TRBV11-2 combines with J gene TRBJ2-7, with 7 bases matching TRBD1. The CDR3 runs 15 residues. After removal of 2 bases from V and 4 bases from J, the junction contained 8 bases not matched to a gene. CDR1 is SGHAT, CDR2 FQNNGV, per germline. CDR3 region: CASSLSRDRAYEQYF. The CDR3 DNA follows: TGTGCCAGCAGCTTATCACGAGACAGGGCTTACGAGCAGTACTTC. Variable domain in full (rest from reference TRBV11-2 and TRBJ2-7): EAGVAQSPRYKIIEKRQSVAFWCNPISGHATLYWYQQILGQGPKLLIQFQNNGVVDDSQLPKDRFSAERLKGVDSTLKIQPAKLEDSAVYLCASSLSRDRAYEQYFGPGTRLTVT.

This chain uses TRBV23-1 with TRBJ2-7, with unresolved D. Being an ORF, TRBV23-1 has a function that is uncertain. The CDR3 runs 15 residues. V lost 1 base and J 1 base, leaving 11 bases between the germline ends. The CDR3 DNA reads TGCGCCAGCAGTCAATTCGGGCCCCTGTCCTACGAGCAGTACTTC. Its translation: CASSQFGPLSYEQYF.

This chain connects TRBV9 to TRBJ2-7; tentative D call: TRBD2 (5 bases). The CDR3 spans 14 residues. CDR1 and CDR2 (germline): SGDLS, YYNGEE. V shed 2 bases and J shed 3 bases, with 12 bases lying between them. The chain's CDR3 is CASSVRGPVYEQYF. CDR3 DNA: TGTGCCAGCAGCGTTCGGGGTCCGGTCTACGAGCAGTACTTC.

The chain employs TRBV6-5 and TRBJ2-7; D uncertain. There are 13 residues in the CDR3. The ends were cut back, 7 bases at V and 2 bases at J, with 12 bases in the middle. Per germline, CDR1 MNHEY and CDR2 SVGAGI. The CDR3 loop is CASTHPGTYEQYF. CDR3 nucleotide sequence: TGTGCCAGCACCCATCCGGGTACCTACGAGCAGTACTTC.

This clone showed up just a few times. V gene TRBV5-1 combines with J gene TRBJ2-7, with 7 bases lining up with TRBD1. Germline V gene sequence: CDR1 SGHRS, CDR2 YFSETQ. J was trimmed by 3 bases and V by 7 bases; bases with no gene match: 10. This CDR3 comprises 14 residues. CDR3 in DNA: TGCGCCAGCTCGTGGACAGGCCCAGACTACGAGCAGTACTTC. This encodes CASSWTGPDYEQYF.

The rearrangement uses TRBV13 and TRBJ1-1; the match to TRBD1 covers 10 bases. J gave up 5 bases and V 6 bases, and 6 bases lay outside the gene matches. CDR3 length equals 14 residues. In germline, CDR1 is PRHDT, CDR2 FYEKMQ (reference sequence). The DNA of the CDR3 is TGTGCCAGCAGTTCGGACAGGGGGGGAACTGAAGCTTTCTTT. As protein: CASSSDRGGTEAFF.